This is a list of T cell receptor beta chains from one sample in a study of identical twins. TCRdb called the 5' RACE reads again in MiXCR, with one record for every CDR3 protein. The sample holds roughly 720,000 distinct CDR3 sequences, roughly 18% seen once. These data were likewise used in another study, on T cells expressing NK-cell markers.

Material: PBMCs. The source is a young woman in good health. CDR3s include the opening cysteine and the closing phenylalanine or tryptophan.

>TRBV20-1|TRBJ2-1
CSAFLQGPLNEQFF
>TRBV20-1|TRBJ2-7
CSASSWDRGSYEQYF
>TRBV5-1|TRBJ2-7
CASSLIDPRVNEQYF
>TRBV20-1|TRBJ2-7
CSASIARGQDEQYF
>TRBV5-1|TRBJ1-1
CASRPTVNTEAFF
>TRBV18|TRBJ2-5
CASSPRVGPSKTQYF
>TRBV12-3/TRBV12-4|TRBJ1-1
CASSRTGEAEAFF
>TRBV5-1|TRBJ2-2
CASSLANGAGELFF
>TRBV6-5|TRBJ1-2
CASSYRDRHTF
>TRBV7-2|TRBJ2-7
CASSRVNSYEQYF
>TRBV13|TRBJ2-2
CASSLEASGPRTGELFF
>TRBV29-1|TRBJ2-5
CSVDRSSGETQYF
>TRBV7-6|TRBJ2-7
CASSPGDRAAYEQYF
>TRBV5-1|TRBJ2-5
CASSLASETQYF
>TRBV7-2|TRBJ2-3
CASSLWGPRLSDTQYF
>TRBV7-9|TRBJ2-5
CASSLGLPGETQYF
>TRBV15|TRBJ1-2
CATSRQIYGYTF
>TRBV9|TRBJ2-7
CASSVEGPEYEQYF
>TRBV6-1|TRBJ2-7
CASSEPGHYEQYF
>TRBV20-1|TRBJ2-7
CSARDTLAGLAYEQYF
>TRBV28|TRBJ2-1
CASSLSGAGGRYNEQFF
>TRBV12-3/TRBV12-4|TRBJ1-2
CASSWGQLGPYGYTF
>TRBV29-1|TRBJ2-7
CSVEQDNPYEQYF
>TRBV6-1|TRBJ2-5
CASSPTGTAAQYF
>TRBV27|TRBJ2-7
CASSLSYTWEQYF
>TRBV27|TRBJ2-5
CASSFRRGETQYF
>TRBV2|TRBJ2-3
CASSGPGLAGGDTQYF
>TRBV25-1|TRBJ1-2
CASSRGQGVRSYTF
>TRBV7-9|TRBJ1-1
CASSEQDIGWTEAFF
>TRBV11-2|TRBJ2-7
CASSFFPQDGRADEQYF
>TRBV7-9|TRBJ1-5
CASSLAASGPQHF
>TRBV20-1|TRBJ1-1
CSARVGQGMIEAFF
>TRBV18|TRBJ2-3
CASSPPGQALDTQYF
>TRBV7-9|TRBJ2-1
CASSLALGLAGTRQQFF
>TRBV12-3/TRBV12-4|TRBJ1-2
CASRSGRGGGYTF
>TRBV20-1|TRBJ2-1
CSARGGIPYNEQFF
>TRBV18|TRBJ1-1
CASSPRQSMNTEAFF
>TRBV9|TRBJ2-7
CASSVAGLSGEQYF
>TRBV5-1|TRBJ2-1
CASSPRGDNEQFF
>TRBV30|TRBJ2-3
CAWRGKGLAVRDTQYF
>TRBV5-1|TRBJ2-7
CASSLAGNRGGEQYF
>TRBV20-1|TRBJ2-1
CSARQDEQFF
>TRBV5-1|TRBJ1-3
CASSALGGPGNTIYF
>TRBV3-1|TRBJ1-1
CASRDRGQNTEAFF
>TRBV30|TRBJ1-1
CAWSVGGRGAFF
>TRBV6-1|TRBJ2-2
CASTRPLLRETNTGELFF
>TRBV25-1|TRBJ2-1
CASSEYHGDEQFF